The sequence of this T cell receptor (beta chain) was determined in a study of shared clonotypes between healthy human individuals. A word on this clone: Other DNA sequences in the same sample also yield this CDR3.

Sequenced by immunoSEQ multiplex PCR; TCRdb stores in-frame clones only, minus some. Here the sample spans some 2,100,000 clones, approximately 96% being singletons. V was pared by 3 bases and J by 1 base, with 10 bases between. The CDR3 totals 15 residues. Germline CDR1 reads SGHRS; CDR2 reads YFSETQ. The specimen sequenced was naive CD4+ T cells sorted from blood. Sample subset: CD45RA+ positively selected. This receptor was identified in a man between 18 and 29 years old in good health. The J gene is TRBJ1-4, the V gene TRBV5-1; no definite D call. The CDR3 DNA reads as TGCGCCAGCAGCTCGACCGGCAGAACTAATGAAAAACTGTTTTTT. This sequence encodes CASSSTGRTNEKLFF.